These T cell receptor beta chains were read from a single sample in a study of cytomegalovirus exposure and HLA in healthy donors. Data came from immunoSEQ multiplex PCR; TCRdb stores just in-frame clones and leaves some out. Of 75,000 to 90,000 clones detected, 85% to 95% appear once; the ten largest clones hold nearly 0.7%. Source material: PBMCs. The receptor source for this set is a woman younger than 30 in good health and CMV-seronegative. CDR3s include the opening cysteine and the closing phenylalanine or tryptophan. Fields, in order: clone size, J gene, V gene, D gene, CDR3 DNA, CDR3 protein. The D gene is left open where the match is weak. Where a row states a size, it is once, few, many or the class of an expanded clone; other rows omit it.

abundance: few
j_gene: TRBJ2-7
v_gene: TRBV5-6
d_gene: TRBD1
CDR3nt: TGTGCCAGCAGCTTGGGGGACAGGTCCACCTACGAGCAGTACTTC
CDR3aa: CASSLGDRSTYEQYF

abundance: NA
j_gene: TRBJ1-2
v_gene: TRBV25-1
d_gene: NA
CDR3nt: TGTGCCAGCAGTGAAGGACTCTGGCGGGGGGCTGACTATGGCTACACCTTC
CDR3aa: CASSEGLWRGADYGYTF

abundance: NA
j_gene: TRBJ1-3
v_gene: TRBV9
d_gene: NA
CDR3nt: TGTGCCAGCAGCGTTAGTACTAGGAGCTCTGGAAACACCATATATTTT
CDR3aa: CASSVSTRSSGNTIYF

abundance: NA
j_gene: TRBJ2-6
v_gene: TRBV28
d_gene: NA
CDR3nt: TGTGCCAGCAGCACACGACAGCCTGGGGCCAACGTCCTGACTTTC
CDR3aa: CASSTRQPGANVLTF

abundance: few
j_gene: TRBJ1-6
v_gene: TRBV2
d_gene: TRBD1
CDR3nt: TGTGCCAGCAGCTTGACAGGGGTTGTCTCTAGTTCACCCCTCCACTTT
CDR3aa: CASSLTGVVSSSPLHF

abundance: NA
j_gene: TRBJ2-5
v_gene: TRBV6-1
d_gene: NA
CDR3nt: TGTGCCAGCAGTGCCAGGGACCAAGAGACCCAGTACTTC
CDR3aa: CASSARDQETQYF

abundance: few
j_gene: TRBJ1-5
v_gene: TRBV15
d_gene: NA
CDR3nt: TGTGCCACCAGCAGAGGCAGGTCGTTCGGACAGCCCCAGCATTTT
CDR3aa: CATSRGRSFGQPQHF

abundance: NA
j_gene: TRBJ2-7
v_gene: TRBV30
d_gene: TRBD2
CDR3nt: TGTGCCTGGAGTGTGGGCCTAGCGGGAGACGAGCAGTACTTC
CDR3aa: CAWSVGLAGDEQYF

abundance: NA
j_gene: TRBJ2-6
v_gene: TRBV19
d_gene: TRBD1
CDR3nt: TGTGCCAGTAGTACCCTTAAACTCCGGGACAGGACCTACTCTGGGGCCAACGTCCTGACTTTC
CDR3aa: CASSTLKLRDRTYSGANVLTF

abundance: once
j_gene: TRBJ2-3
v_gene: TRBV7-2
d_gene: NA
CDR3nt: TGTGCCAGCAGCTCTAGCCGGGATACGCAGTATTTT
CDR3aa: CASSSSRDTQYF

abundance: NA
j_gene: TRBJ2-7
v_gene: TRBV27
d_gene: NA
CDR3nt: TGTGCCAGCAGTTCGGACGGGGCCTACGAGCAGTACTTC
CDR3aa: CASSSDGAYEQYF

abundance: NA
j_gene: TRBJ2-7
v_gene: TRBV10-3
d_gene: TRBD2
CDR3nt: TGTGCCATCAGTGAGTACCTCACTAGCGAGTACGAGCAGTACTTC
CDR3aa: CAISEYLTSEYEQYF

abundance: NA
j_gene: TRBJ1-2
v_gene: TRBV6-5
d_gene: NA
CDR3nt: TGTGCCAGCAGCCTTCGGACAGCCTGGGATGGCTACACCTTC
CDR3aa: CASSLRTAWDGYTF

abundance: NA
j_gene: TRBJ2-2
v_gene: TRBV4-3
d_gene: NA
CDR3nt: TGCGCCAGCAGCCAACGGTCGTCCGACACCGGGGAGCTGTTTTTT
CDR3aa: CASSQRSSDTGELFF

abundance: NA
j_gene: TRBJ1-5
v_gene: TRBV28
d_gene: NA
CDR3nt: TGTGCCAGCAGTTTAGGGTCGGTGGGCAGCAATCAGCCCCAGCATTTT
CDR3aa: CASSLGSVGSNQPQHF

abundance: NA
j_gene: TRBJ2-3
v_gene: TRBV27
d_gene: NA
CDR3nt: TGTGCCACCCATGGCGGGGATACGCAGTATTTT
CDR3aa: CATHGGDTQYF

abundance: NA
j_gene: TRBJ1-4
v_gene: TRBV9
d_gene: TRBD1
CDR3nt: TGTGCCAGCAGCCTAACCGGGACAGGGAATGAAAAACTGTTTTTT
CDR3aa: CASSLTGTGNEKLFF

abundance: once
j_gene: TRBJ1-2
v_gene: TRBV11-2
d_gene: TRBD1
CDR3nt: TGTGCCAGCAGCACAATCTCACAGGGGCAGGTCGGGGGCTACACCTTC
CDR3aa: CASSTISQGQVGGYTF

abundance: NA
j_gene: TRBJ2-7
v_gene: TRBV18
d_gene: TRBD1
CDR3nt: TGTGCCAGCTCCGTAATCCGGGACAGGGACGAGCAGTACTTC
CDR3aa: CASSVIRDRDEQYF

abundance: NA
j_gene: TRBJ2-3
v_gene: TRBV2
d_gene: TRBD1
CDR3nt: TGTGCCAGCAGTGCGAGGGACAGGGGGTCCGAAGATACGCAGTATTTT
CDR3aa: CASSARDRGSEDTQYF

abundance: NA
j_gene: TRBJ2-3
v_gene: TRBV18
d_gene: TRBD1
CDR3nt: TGTGCCAGCTCACCACCGCGGGACAGGCCTAGCACAGATACGCAGTATTTT
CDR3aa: CASSPPRDRPSTDTQYF

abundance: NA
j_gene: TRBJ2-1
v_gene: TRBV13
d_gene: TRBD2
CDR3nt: TGTGCCAGCAGCCATACGTCCGGGACTAGCGGGGATTGGAATGAGCAGTTCTTC
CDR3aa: CASSHTSGTSGDWNEQFF

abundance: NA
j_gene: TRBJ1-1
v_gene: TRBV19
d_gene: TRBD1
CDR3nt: TGTGCCAGTAGTATAGACCCGGGACAGAGGAGTGAAGCTTTCTTT
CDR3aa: CASSIDPGQRSEAFF

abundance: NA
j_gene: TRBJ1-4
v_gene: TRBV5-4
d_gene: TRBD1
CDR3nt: TGTGCCAGCAGCCGGGACAGCACTAATGAAAAACTGTTTTTT
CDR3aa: CASSRDSTNEKLFF

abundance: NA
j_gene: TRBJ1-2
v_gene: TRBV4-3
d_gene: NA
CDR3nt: TGCGCCAGCAGCCCCGGGACACCTTTAAACTATGGCTACACCTTC
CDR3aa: CASSPGTPLNYGYTF

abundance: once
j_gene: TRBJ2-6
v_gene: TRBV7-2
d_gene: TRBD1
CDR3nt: TGTGCCAGCAGCCCAACAGGGGGCTCCGGGGCCAACGTCCTGACTTTC
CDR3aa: CASSPTGGSGANVLTF

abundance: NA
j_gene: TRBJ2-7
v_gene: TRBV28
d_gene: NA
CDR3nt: TGTGCCAGCAGCGAGTCGACCCGGACAGCTAGCTCCTACGAGCAGTACTTC
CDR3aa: CASSESTRTASSYEQYF

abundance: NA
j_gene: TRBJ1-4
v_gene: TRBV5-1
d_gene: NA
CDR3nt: TGCGCCAGCAGCTTGGTGCGTGCAACTAATGAAAAACTGTTTTTT
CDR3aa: CASSLVRATNEKLFF

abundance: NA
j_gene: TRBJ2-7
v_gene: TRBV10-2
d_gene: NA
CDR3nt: TGCGCCAGCACCGGAGATGGGGGGTACGAGCAGTACTTC
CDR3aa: CASTGDGGYEQYF